Reported below is one T cell receptor (beta chain). This sample is part of a study of blood T cell repertoires in COVID-19. CDR1 is LNHNV, CDR2 YYDKDF, per germline (reference sequence). This CDR3 has 16 amino acids. Trimming cost V 1 base and J 2 bases, with 13 bases left between them. Clones were sequenced by immunoSEQ multiplex PCR, and TCRdb holds only the in-frame ones, with some missing. The data contain around 270,000 clones, 84% of them singletons. The TCR comes from a woman aged 40 to 50 who had recovered from COVID-19. Sequencing was carried out using peripheral blood. The V call is TRBV15, the J call TRBJ2-3; possibly TRBD1 for D (5 bases). The CDR3 protein is CATSRGRTSDTDTQYF. Written as DNA, the CDR3 is TGTGCCACCAGCAGAGGTAGGACATCCGACACAGATACGCAGTATTTT. The complete variable domain, with remaining parts taken from reference TRBV15 and TRBJ2-3, reads DAMVIQNPRYQVTQFGKPVTLSCSQTLNHNVMYWYQQKSSQAPKLLFHYYDKDFNNEADTPDNFQSRRPNTSFCFLDIRSPGLGDTAMYLCATSRGRTSDTDTQYFGPGTRLTVL.